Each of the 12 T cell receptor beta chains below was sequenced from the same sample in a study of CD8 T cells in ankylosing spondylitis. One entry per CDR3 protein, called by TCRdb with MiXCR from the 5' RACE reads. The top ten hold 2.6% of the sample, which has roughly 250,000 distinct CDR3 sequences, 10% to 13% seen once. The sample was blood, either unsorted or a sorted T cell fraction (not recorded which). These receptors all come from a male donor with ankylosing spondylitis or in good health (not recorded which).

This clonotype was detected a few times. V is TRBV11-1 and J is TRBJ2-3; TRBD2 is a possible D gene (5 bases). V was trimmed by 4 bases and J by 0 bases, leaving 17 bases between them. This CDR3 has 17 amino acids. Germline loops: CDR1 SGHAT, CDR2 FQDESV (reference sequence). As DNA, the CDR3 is TGTGCCAGCAGCTCACCGAGGAGGACCACTAGCACAGATACGCAGTATTTT. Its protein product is CASSSPRRTTSTDTQYF.

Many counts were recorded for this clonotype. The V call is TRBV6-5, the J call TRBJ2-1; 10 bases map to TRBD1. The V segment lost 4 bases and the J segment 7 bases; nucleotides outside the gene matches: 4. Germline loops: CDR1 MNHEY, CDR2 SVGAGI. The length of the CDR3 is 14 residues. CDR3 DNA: TGTGCCAGCAGTTCCAGGACAGGGGGGAATGAGCAGTTCTTC. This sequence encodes CASSSRTGGNEQFF.

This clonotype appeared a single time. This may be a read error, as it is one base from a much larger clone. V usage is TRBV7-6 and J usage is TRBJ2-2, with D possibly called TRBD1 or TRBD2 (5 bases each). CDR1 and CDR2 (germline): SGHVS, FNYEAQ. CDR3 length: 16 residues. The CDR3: CASNLIMGVLTGELFF. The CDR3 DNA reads TGTGCCAGCAACTTAATTATGGGGGTACTAACCGGGGAGCTGTTTTTT.

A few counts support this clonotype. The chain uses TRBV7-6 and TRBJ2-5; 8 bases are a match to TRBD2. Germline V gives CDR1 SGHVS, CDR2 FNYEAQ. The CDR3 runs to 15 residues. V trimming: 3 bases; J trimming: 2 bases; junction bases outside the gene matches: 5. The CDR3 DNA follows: TGTGCCAGCAGCTTGGTATCTAGCGGGCAAGAGACCCAGTACTTC. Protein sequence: CASSLVSSGQETQYF.

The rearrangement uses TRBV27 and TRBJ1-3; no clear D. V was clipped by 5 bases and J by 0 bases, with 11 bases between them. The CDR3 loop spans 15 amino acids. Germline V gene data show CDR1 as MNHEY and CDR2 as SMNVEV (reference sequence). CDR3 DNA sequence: TGTGCCAGCAGTCCTAAGATGAGCTCTGGAAACACCATATATTTT. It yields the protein CASSPKMSSGNTIYF.

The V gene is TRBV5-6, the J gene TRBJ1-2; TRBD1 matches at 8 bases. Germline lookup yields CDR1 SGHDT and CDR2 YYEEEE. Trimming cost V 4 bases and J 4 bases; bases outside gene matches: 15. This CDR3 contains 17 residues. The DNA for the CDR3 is TGTGCCAGCAGCCCGGTCCTTAGATCGGGACAGGTCTATGGCTACACCTTC. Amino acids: CASSPVLRSGQVYGYTF.

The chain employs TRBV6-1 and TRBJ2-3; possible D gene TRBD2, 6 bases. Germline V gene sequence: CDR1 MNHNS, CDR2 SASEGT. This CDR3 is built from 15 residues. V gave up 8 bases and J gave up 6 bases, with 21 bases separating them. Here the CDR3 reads CASPSRAPEGDTQYF. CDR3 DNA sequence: TGTGCCAGCCCCTCCCGGGCCCCGGAGGGTGATACGCAGTATTTT.

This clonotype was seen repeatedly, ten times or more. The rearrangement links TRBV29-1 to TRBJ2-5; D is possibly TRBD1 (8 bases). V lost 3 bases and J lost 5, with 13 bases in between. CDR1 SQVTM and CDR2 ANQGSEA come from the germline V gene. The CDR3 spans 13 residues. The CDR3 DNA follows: TGCAGCGTTGATGACAGGGGAGGGGAGACCCAGTACTTC. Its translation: CSVDDRGGETQYF.

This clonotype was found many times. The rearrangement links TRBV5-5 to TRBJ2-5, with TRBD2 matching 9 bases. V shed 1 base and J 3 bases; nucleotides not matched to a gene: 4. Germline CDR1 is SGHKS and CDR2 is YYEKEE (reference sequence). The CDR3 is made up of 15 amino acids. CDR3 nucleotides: TGTGCCAGCAGCTTGAGTAGCGGGAGAGAAGAGACCCAGTACTTC. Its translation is CASSLSSGREETQYF.

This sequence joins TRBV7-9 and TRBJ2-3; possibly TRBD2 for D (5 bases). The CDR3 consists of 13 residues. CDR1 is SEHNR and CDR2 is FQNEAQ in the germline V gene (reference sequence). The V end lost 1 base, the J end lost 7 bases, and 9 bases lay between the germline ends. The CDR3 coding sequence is TGTGCCAGCAGCTTAGAGGGAGCCCATACGCAGTATTTT. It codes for CASSLEGAHTQYF. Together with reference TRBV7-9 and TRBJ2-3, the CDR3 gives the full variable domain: DTGVSQNPRHKITKRGQNVTFRCDPISEHNRLYWYRQTLGQGPEFLTYFQNEAQLEKSRLLSDRFSAERPKGSFSTLEIQRTEQGDSAMYLCASSLEGAHTQYFGPGTRLTVL.

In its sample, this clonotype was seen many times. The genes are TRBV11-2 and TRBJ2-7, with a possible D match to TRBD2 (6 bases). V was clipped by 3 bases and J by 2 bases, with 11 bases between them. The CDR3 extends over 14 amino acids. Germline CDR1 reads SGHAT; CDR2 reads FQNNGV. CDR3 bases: TGTGCCAGCAGCTTCCGGGAGACTACCTACGAGCAGTACTTC. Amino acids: CASSFRETTYEQYF.

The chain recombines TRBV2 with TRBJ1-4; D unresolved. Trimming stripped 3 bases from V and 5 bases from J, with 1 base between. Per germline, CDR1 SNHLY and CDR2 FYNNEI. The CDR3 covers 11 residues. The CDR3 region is CASSENEKLFF. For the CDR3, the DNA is TGTGCCAGCAGTGAGAATGAAAAACTGTTTTTT.